This TCR beta chain was identified during a study of T-cell memory formation after mild COVID-19. Overall study results and limits: Clones contracting day 15 to 85 were balanced CD4/CD8; later expanders leaned CD4+. Unconfirmed was the SARS-CoV-2 specificity of second-wave clones that peaked on day 37.

The germline gives CDR1 MGHDK, CDR2 SYGVNS. V lost 6 bases and J 2 bases, leaving 18 bases between the germline ends. This CDR3 contains 16 residues. There are a few counts of this clonotype. No antigen is known for it. Researchers used 5'RACE with constant-segment primers to make TCR alpha and TCR beta cDNA libraries that carry sample barcodes and UMIs. TCRdb reprocessed the 5' RACE reads via MiXCR and lists one record per CDR3 protein. This table holds hundreds of thousands of distinct CDR3 sequences, over 15% found once. The clonotype comes from an adult woman who had mild COVID-19 (a few samples of this study predate the infection). Cell type and time point are not known. The sequencing input was PBMCs or a T cell subset sorted from them (not recorded which). V is TRBV25-1 and J is TRBJ2-3; D tentatively fits TRBD1 or TRBD2 (6 bases each). The CDR3 sequence is CASSRRGATLTDTQYF. The CDR3 DNA is TGTGCCAGCAGCCGAAGGGGGGCAACCCTCACAGATACGCAGTATTTT.